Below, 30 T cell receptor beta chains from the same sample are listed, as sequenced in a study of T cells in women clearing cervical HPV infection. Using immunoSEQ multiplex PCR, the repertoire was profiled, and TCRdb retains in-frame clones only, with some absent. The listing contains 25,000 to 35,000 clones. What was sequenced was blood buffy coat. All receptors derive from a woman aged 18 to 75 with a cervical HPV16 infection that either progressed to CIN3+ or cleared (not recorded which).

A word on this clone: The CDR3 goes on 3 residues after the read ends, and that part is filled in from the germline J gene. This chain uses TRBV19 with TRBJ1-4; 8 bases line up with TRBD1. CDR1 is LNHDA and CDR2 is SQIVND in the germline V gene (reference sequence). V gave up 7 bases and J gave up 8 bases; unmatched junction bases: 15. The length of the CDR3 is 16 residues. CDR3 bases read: TGTGCCAGTAAAACACAGAAAGACAGGGGTGGGGAAAAA. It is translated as CASKTQKDRGGEK. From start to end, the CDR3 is CASKTQKDRGGEKLFF.

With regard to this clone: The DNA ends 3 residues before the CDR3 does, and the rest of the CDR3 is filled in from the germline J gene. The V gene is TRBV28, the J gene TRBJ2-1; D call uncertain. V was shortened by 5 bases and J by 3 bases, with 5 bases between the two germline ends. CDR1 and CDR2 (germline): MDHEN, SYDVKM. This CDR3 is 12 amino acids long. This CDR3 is CASSTVYNEQFF. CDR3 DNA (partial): TGTGCCAGCAGTACAGTCTACAATGAG.

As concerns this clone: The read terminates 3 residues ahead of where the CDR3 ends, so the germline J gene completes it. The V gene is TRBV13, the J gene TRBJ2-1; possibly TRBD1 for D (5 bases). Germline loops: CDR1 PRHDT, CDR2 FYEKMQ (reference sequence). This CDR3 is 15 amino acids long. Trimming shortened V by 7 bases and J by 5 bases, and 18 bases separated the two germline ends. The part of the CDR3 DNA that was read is TGTGCCAGCACCTATTTCATGGGGCAGCACAATGAG. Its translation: CASTYFMGQHNE. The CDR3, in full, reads CASTYFMGQHNEQFF. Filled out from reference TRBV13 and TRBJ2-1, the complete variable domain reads AAGVIQSPRHLIKEKRETATLKCYPIPRHDTVYWYQQGPGQDPQFLISFYEKMQSDKGSIPDRFSAQQFSDYHSELNMSSLELGDSALYFCASTYFMGQHNEQFFGPGTRLTVL.

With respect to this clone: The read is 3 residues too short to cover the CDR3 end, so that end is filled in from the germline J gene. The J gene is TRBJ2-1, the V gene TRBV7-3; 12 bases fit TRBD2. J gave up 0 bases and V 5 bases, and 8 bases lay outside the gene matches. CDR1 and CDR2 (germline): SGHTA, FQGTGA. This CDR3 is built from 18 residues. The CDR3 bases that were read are TGTGCCAGCAGCCCCAACGGACTAGCGGGGCGCTCCTACAATGAG. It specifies CASSPNGLAGRSYNE. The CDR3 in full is CASSPNGLAGRSYNEQFF.

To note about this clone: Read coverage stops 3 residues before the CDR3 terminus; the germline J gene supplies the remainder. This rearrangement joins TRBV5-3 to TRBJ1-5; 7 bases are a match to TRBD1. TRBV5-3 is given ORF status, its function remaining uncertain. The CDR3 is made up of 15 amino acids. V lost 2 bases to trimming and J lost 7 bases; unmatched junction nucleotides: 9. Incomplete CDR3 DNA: TGTGCCAGAAGCTTTCCCCGACAGGGTGGGCAGCCC. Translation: CARSFPRQGGQP. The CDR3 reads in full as CARSFPRQGGQPQHF.

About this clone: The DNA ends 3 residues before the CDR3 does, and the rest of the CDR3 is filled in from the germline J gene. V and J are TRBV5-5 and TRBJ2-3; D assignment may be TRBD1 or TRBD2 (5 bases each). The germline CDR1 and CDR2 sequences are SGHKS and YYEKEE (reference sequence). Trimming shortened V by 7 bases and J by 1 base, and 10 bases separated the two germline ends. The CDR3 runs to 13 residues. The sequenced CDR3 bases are TGTGCCAGCTCCCGAGGGGGCACAGATACG. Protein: CASSRGGTDT. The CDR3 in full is CASSRGGTDTQYF.

The sequenced CDR3 bases are TGTGCCAGCAGCTCGACAGTCAACTATGGC. Residues: CASSSTVNYG. Given in full, the CDR3 is CASSSTVNYGYTF. The chain recombines TRBV5-6 with TRBJ1-2, with TRBD1 as a possible D gene (5 bases). With the read ending 3 residues before the CDR3 end, the germline J gene is used to fill in that end. From germline, CDR1 is SGHDT and CDR2 YYEEEE. Trimming stripped 3 bases from V and 2 bases from J, with 8 bases between. The CDR3 is 13 residues long.

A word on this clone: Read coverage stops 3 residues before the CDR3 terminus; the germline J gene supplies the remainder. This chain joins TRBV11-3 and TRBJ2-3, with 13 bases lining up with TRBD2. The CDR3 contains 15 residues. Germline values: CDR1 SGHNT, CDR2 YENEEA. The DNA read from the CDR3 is TGTGCCAGCAGCTTGGGAGGGACTAGCGGGAAGACG. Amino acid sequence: CASSLGGTSGKT. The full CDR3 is CASSLGGTSGKTQYF.

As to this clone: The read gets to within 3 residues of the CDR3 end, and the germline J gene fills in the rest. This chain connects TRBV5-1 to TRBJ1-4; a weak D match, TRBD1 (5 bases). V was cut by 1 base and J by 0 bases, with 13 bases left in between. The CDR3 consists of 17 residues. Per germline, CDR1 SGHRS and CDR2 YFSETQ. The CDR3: CASSLRPGVTTNEKLFF. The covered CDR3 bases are TGCGCCAGCAGCTTGAGACCGGGGGTGACAACTAATGAAAAA.

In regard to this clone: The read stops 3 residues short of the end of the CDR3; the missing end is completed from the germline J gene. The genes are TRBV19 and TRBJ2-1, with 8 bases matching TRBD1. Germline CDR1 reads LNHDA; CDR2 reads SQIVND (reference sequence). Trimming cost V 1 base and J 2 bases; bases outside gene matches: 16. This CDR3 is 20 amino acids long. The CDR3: CASSIGRTGNDASPYNEQFF. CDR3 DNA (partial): TGTGCCAGTAGTATAGGAAGGACAGGGAACGATGCGAGCCCCTACAATGAG.

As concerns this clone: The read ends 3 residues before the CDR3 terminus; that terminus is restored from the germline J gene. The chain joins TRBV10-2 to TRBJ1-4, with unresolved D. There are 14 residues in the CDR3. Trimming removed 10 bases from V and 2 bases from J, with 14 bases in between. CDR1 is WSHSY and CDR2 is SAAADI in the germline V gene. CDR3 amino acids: CATHDPGTNEKLFF. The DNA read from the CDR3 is TGCGCCACTCACGATCCAGGCACTAATGAAAAA.

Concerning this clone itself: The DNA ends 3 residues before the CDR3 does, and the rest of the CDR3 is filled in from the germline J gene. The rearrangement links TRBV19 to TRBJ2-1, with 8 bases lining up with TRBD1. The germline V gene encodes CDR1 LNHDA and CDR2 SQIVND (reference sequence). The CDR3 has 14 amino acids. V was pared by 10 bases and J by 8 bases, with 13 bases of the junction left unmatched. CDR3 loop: CATSLGAGGYEQFF. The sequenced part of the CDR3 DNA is TGTGCCACCTCCCTGGGGGCAGGGGGCTATGAG.

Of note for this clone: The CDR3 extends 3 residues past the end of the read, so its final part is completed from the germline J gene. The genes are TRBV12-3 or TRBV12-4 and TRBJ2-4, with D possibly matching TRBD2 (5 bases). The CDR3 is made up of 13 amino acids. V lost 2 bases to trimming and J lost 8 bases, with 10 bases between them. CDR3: CASSLFRGDIQYF. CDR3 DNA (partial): TGTGCCAGCAGTTTATTTCGGGGTGACATT.

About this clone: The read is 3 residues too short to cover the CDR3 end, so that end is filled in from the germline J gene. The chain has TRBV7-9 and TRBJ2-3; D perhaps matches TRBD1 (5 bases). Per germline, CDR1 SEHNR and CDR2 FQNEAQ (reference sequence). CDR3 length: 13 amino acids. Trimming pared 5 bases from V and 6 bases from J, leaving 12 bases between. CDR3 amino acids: CASSPQGYDTQYF. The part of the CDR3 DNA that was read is TGTGCCAGCAGCCCGCAGGGTTATGATACG. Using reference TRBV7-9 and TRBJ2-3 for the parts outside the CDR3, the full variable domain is DTGVSQNPRHKITKRGQNVTFRCDPISEHNRLYWYRQTLGQGPEFLTYFQNEAQLEKSRLLSDRFSAERPKGSFSTLEIQRTEQGDSAMYLCASSPQGYDTQYFGPGTRLTVL.

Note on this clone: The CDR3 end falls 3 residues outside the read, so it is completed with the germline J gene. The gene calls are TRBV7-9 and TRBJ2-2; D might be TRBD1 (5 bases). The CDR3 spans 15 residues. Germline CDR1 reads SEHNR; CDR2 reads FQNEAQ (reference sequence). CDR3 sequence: CASSLGAGINSPLFF. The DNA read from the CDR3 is TGTGCCAGCAGCTTAGGGGCAGGGATTAATTCACCG.

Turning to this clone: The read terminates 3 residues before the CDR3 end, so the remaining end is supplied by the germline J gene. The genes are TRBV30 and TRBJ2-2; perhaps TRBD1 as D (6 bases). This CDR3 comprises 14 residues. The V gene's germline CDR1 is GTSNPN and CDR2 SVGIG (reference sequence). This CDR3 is CAWSAGQGRKKLFF. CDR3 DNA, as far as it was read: TGTGCCTGGAGTGCGGGCCAGGGGAGAAAAAAG.

The sequenced CDR3 bases are TGTGCCAGCAGCTTCGGACAGGGGGCGAGTAATGAG. Amino acid sequence: CASSFGQGASNE. The whole CDR3 protein reads CASSFGQGASNEQFF. This rearrangement joins TRBV13 to TRBJ2-1; 11 bases are shared with TRBD1. The read ends 3 residues before the CDR3 terminus; that terminus is restored from the germline J gene. The CDR3 has 15 amino acids. In germline, CDR1 is PRHDT, CDR2 FYEKMQ (reference sequence). V lost 3 bases to trimming and J lost 7 bases; unmatched junction nucleotides: 5. The full variable domain, its missing parts supplied by reference TRBV13 and TRBJ2-1, is AAGVIQSPRHLIKEKRETATLKCYPIPRHDTVYWYQQGPGQDPQFLISFYEKMQSDKGSIPDRFSAQQFSDYHSELNMSSLELGDSALYFCASSFGQGASNEQFFGPGTRLTVL.

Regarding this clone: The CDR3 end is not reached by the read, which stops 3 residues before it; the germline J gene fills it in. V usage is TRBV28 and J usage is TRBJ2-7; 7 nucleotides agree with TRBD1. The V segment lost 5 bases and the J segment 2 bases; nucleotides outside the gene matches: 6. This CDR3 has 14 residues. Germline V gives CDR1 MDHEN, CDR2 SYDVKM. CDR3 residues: CASSRLGTAYEQYF. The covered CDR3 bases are TGTGCCAGCAGTAGACTCGGGACAGCCTACGAG.

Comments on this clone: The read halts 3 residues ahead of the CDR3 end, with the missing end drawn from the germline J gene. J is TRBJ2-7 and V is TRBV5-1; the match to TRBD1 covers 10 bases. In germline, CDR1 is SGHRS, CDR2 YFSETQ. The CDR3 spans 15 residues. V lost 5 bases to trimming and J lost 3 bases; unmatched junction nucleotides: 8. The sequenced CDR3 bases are TGCGCCAGCAGTCCAACGGGACAGGGGCTCTACGAG. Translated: CASSPTGQGLYE. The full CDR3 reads CASSPTGQGLYEQYF.

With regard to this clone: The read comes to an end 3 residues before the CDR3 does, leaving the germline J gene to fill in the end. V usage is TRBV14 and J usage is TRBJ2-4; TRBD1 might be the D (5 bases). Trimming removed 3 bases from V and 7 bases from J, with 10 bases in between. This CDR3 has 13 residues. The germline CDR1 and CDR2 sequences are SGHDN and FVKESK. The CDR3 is CASSQLGVNIQYF. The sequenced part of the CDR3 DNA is TGTGCCAGCAGCCAGCTAGGGGTGAACATT. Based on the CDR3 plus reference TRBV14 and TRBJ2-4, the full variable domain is EAGVTQFPSHSVIEKGQTVTLRCDPISGHDNLYWYRRVMGKEIKFLLHFVKESKQDESGMPNNRFLAERTGGTYSTLKVQPAELEDSGVYFCASSQLGVNIQYFGAGTRLSVL.

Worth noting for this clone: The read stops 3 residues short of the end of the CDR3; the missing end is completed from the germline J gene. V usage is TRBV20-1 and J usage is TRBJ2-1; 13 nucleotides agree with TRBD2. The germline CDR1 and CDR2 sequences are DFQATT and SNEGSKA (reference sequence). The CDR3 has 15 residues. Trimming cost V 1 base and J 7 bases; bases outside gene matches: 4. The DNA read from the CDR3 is TGCAGTGCTAGAGGGACTAGCGGGAGTCTAAATGAG. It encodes CSARGTSGSLNE. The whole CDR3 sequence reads CSARGTSGSLNEQFF.

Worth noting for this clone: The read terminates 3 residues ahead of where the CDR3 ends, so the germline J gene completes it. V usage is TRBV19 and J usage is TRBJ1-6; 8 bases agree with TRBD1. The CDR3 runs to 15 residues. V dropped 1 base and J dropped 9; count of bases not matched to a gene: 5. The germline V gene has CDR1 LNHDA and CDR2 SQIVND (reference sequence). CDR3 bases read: TGTGCCAGTAGTATAGGGGCGGACAGGGCTTCACCC. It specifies CASSIGADRASP. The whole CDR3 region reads CASSIGADRASPLHF.

CDR3 DNA (partial): TGTGCCAGCAGTGAACACGGACAGGGCCGAGAGACC. The encoded protein is CASSEHGQGRET. The full CDR3 reads CASSEHGQGRETQYF. J is TRBJ2-5 and V is TRBV2; TRBD1 agrees at 8 bases. From the germline J gene comes the end of the CDR3, since the read stops 3 residues before it. CDR1 and CDR2 from the germline V gene are SNHLY and FYNNEI. This CDR3 contains 15 residues. V was clipped by 2 bases and J by 4 bases; unmatched bases: 6.

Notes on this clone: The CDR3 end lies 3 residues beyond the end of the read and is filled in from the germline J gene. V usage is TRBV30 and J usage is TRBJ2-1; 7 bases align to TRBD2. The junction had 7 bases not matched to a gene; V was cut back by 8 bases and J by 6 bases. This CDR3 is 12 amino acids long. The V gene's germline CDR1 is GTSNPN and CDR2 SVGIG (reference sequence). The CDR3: CAGGVWGNEQFF. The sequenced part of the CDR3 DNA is TGTGCCGGGGGGGTATGGGGCAATGAG.

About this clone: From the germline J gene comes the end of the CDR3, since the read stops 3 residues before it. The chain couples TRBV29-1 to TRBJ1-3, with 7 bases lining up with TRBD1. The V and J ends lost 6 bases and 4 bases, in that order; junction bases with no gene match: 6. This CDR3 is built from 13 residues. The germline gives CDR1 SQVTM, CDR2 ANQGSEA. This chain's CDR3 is CSVSTGQGNTIYF. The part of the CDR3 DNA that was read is TGCAGCGTGAGCACGGGACAGGGAAACACC.

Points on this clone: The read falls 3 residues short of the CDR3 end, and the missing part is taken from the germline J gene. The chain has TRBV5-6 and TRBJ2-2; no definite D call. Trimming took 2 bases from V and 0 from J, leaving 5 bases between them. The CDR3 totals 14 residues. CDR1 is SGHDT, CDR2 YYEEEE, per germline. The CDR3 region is CASSLAPNTGELFF. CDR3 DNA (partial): TGTGCCAGCAGCTTAGCACCGAACACCGGGGAG.

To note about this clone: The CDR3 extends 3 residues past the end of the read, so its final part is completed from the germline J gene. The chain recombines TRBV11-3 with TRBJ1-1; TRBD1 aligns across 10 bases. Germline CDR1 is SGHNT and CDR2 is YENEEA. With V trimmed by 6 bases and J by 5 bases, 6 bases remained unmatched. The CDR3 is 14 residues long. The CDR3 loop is CASRRTGGGTEAFF. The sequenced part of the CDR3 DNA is TGTGCCAGCAGAAGGACAGGGGGTGGGACTGAA.

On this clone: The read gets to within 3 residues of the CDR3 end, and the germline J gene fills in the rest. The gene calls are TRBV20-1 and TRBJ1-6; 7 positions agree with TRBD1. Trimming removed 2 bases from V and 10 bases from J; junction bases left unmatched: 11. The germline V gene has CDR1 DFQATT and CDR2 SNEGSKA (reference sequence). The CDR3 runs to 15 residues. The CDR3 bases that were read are TGCAGTGCTAGATTGGTCACAGGGGTTTTCTCACCC. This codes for CSARLVTGVFSP. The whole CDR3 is CSARLVTGVFSPLHF.

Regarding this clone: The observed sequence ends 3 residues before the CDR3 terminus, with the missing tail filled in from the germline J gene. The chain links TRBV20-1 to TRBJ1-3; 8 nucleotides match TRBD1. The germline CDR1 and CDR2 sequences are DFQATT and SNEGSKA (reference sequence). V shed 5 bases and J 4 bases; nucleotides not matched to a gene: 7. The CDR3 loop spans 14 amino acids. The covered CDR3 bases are TGCAGTGCTTTCGACAGGGGCGGGGGAAACACC. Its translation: CSAFDRGGGNT. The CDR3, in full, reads CSAFDRGGGNTIYF.

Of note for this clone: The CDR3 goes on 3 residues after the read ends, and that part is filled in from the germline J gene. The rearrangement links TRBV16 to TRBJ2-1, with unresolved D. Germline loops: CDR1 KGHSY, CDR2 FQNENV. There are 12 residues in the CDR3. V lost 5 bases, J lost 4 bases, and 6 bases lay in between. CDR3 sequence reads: CASSRPYNEQFF. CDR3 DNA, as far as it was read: TGTGCCAGCAGCAGGCCTTACAATGAG.